Shown below are 2 T cell receptor beta chains from a single sample sequenced in a study of T-cell memory formation after mild COVID-19. One entry per CDR3 protein results from TCRdb running MiXCR on the 5' RACE reads. Of around 140,000 distinct CDR3 sequences in the sample, around 25% were seen once. The specimen sequenced was PBMCs or a T cell subset sorted from them (not recorded which). The origin of the receptors is an adult woman who had mild COVID-19 (a few samples of this study predate the infection). Cell type and time point are not known.

The chain has TRBV10-3 and TRBJ2-1; D gene uncertain. The CDR3 extends over 10 amino acids. The V end lost 8 bases, the J end lost 5 bases, and 4 bases lay between the germline ends. Germline CDR1 and CDR2: ENHRY and SYGVKD. The CDR3 region has the DNA TGTGCCATCGGGGACAATGAGCAGTTCTTC. This encodes CAIGDNEQFF.

This sequence joins TRBV7-2 and TRBJ1-4; D possibly corresponds to TRBD1 (5 bases). Germline CDR1 reads SGHTA; CDR2 reads FQGNSA. The CDR3 length is 15 residues. Trimming left V 5 bases short and J 12 bases short, with 22 bases between. The CDR3 nucleotides are TGTGCCAGCAGCGCTTCCGGGACCGCGGGCGGGGAACTGTTTTTT. It codes for CASSASGTAGGELFF. Variable domain in full (rest from reference TRBV7-2 and TRBJ1-4): GAGVSQSPSNKVTEKGKDVELRCDPISGHTALYWYRQSLGQGLEFLIYFQGNSAPDKSGLPSDRFSAERTGGSVSTLTIQRTQQEDSAVYLCASSASGTAGGELFFGSGTQLSVL.